This TCR beta chain was documented in a study of response to subunit inactivated influenza vaccine. Study results and limitations: The authors proposed limited new T cell recruitment per seasonal influenza vaccination.

V trimming: 5 bases; J trimming: 4 bases; junction bases outside the gene matches: 5. Germline V CDR1 and CDR2: KGHDR, SFDVKD. The CDR3 totals 14 residues. TCRdb re-called the RT-PCR reads through MiXCR, storing one row per CDR3 protein. The table records about half a million distinct CDR3 sequences, about 25% of them present only once. This clonotype was detected a few times. Antigen: not known. The chain couples TRBV24-1 to TRBJ2-5, with 8 bases lining up with TRBD1. This receptor was taken from a man between 45 and 60 years old who received an inactivated influenza vaccine. Source: CD4+ T cells sorted from PBMCs, taken 5 days after vaccination. The CDR3 protein is CATSGTGPRETQYF. In DNA, the CDR3 is TGTGCCACCAGTGGGACAGGGCCGCGAGAGACCCAGTACTTC.